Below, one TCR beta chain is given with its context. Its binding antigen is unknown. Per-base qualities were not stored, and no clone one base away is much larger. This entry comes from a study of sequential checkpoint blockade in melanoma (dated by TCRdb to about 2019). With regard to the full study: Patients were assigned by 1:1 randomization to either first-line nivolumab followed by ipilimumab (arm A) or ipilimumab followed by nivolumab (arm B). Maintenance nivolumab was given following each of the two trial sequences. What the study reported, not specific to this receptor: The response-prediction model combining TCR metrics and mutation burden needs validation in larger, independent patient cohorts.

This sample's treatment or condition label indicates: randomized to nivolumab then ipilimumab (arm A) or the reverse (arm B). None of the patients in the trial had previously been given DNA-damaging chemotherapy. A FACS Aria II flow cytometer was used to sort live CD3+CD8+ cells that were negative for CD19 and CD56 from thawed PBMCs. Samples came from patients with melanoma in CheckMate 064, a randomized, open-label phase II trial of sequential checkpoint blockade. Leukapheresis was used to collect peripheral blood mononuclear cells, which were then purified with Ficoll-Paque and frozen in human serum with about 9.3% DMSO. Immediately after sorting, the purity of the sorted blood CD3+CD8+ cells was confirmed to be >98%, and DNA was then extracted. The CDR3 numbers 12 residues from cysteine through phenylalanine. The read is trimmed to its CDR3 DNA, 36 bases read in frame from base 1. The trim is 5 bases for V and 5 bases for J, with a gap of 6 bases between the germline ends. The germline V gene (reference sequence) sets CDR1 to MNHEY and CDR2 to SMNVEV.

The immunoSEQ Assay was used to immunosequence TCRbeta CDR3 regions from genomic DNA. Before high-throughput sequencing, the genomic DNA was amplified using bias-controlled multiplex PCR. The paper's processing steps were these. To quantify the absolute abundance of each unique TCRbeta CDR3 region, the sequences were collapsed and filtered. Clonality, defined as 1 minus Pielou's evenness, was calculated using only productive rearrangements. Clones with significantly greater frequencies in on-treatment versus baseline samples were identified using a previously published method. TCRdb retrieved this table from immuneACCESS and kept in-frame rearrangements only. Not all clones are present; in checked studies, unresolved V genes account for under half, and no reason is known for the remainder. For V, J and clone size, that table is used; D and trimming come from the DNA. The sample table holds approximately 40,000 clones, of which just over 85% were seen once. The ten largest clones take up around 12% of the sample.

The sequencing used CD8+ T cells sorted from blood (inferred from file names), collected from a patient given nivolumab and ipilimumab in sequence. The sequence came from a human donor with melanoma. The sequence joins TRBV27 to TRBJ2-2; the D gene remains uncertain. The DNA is TGTGCCAGCAGTATCTTAACCGGGGAGCTGTTTTTT. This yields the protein CASSILTGELFF.